Listed below are T cell receptor beta chains from one sample, sequenced in a study of T cells in Graves' hyperthyroidism and ophthalmopathy. Each CDR3 protein gets one entry after TCRdb re-called the multiplex PCR reads with MiXCR. This table has approximately 560,000 distinct CDR3 sequences, roughly 50% appearing once. The sequencing sample was made of peripheral blood or thyroid tissue (not recorded which). All receptors derive from a woman aged 18-29 years with Graves' hyperthyroidism. Each CDR3 is given with its conserved first and last residue. A D gene is named only where the DNA matches it firmly. Rows may omit the clone size; those that give it use once, few, many or a size class.

d_call j_call clone_size v_call cdr3_nt cdr3_aa
. TRBJ1-2 many TRBV14 TGTGCCAGCAGCGACACAGGACGCTACACCTTC CASSDTGRYTF
TRBD2 TRBJ2-7 . TRBV7-6 TGTGCCAGCAGTTCCGGGACTAATTGGGGAGAGCAGTACTTC CASSSGTNWGEQYF
TRBD1 TRBJ1-1 . TRBV29-1 TGCAGCGTTGAGGTGGGACAGGGACCTGAAGCTTTCTTT CSVEVGQGPEAFF
TRBD1 TRBJ1-2 . TRBV20-1 TGCAGTGCTAGAATGCGGACAGGGTTTAACTATGGCTACACCTTC CSARMRTGFNYGYTF
. TRBJ1-5 . TRBV29-1 TGCAGCGGAGCGGGGGGGCAGCCCCAGCATTTT CSGAGGQPQHF
. TRBJ1-2 . TRBV2 TGTGCCAGCAGTGGCCGGACAACCAGCTATGGCTACACCTTC CASSGRTTSYGYTF
. TRBJ2-5 . TRBV15 TGTGCCACCAGCAGAGGGACGGCTAAGATGGGCCAGTACTTC CATSRGTAKMGQYF
. TRBJ1-2 . TRBV6-6 TGTGCCAGCAGTTACCCACGGAGTGGCTACACCTTC CASSYPRSGYTF
TRBD2 TRBJ2-5 . TRBV7-2 TGTGCCAGCAGCCAGCCCCTAGCGGGAGTGGTCCAAGAGACCCAGTACTTC CASSQPLAGVVQETQYF
TRBD1 TRBJ1-2 . TRBV7-2 TGTGCCAGCAGCCAACAGGACAGGGGAGCTAGCGGTGGCTACACCTTC CASSQQDRGASGGYTF
. TRBJ1-6 many TRBV6-1 TGTGCCAGCAGTACGGGGGTTAATTCACCCCTCCACTTT CASSTGVNSPLHF